This T cell receptor beta chain was sequenced during a study of cytomegalovirus exposure and HLA in healthy donors. These donors were members of the approximately 110-subject validation cohort, a group separate from the approximately 680-subject first cohort. This table comes from immunoSEQ multiplex PCR, and its TCRdb copy is limited to in-frame clones, with some not included. The repertoire has about 330,000 clones, just over 85% of them found once; the top ten carry roughly 0.8%. This clone occurred a few times. Trimming shortened V by 1 base and J by 0 bases, and 8 bases separated the two germline ends. This CDR3 is 15 amino acids long. CDR1 and CDR2 (germline): SGHRS, YFSETQ.

Material: PBMCs. The chain combines TRBV5-1 with TRBJ2-1; D gene unclear. This clonotype was sampled from a woman younger than 35 in good health and CMV-seronegative. The CDR3, as DNA: TGCGCCAGCAGCTTGAGGCGGTTCTCCTACAATGAGCAGTTCTTC. Residues: CASSLRRFSYNEQFF.